A selection of T cell receptor beta chains follows, all from one sample in a study of beta chain features in type 1 diabetes. TCRdb's copy holds only in-frame clones and misses some; the assay was immunoSEQ multiplex PCR. The sample lists under 400,000 clones; around a fifth were seen once. Sample: naive CD4+ T cells from blood. All receptors come from a woman between 18 and 29 years old in good health. Both conserved end residues are part of each CDR3.

V gene: TRBV6-1; CDR3 protein: CASSDGTVRGYTF
V gene: TRBV29-1; CDR3 protein: CSVGTGLNQPQHF
V gene: TRBV6-5; CDR3 protein: CASSYPGTGELFF
V gene: TRBV2; CDR3 protein: CASARGDEQFF
V gene: TRBV7-2; CDR3 protein: CASSLMQGPRYGYTF
V gene: TRBV7-8; CDR3 protein: CASSYRGGRGRGDYGYTF
V gene: TRBV5-1; CDR3 protein: CASSFITGDTEAFF
V gene: TRBV5-4; CDR3 protein: CASSLPSQETQYF
V gene: TRBV7-3; CDR3 protein: CASSPGPDQETQYF
V gene: TRBV5-1; CDR3 protein: CASGGAVEQYF
V gene: TRBV7-8; CDR3 protein: CASSTGRDPYNEQFF
V gene: TRBV5-1; CDR3 protein: CASSFGTGLNTEAFF
V gene: TRBV7-8; CDR3 protein: CASSFLDRDYGYTF
V gene: TRBV19; CDR3 protein: CASGTFSYNEQFF
V gene: TRBV15; CDR3 protein: CATSRDRPSATEQFF
V gene: TRBV7-2; CDR3 protein: CASSLVSAINYGYTF
V gene: TRBV29-1; CDR3 protein: CSVAGPMGTEAFF
V gene: TRBV5-4; CDR3 protein: CAGIRAGSSTDTQYF
V gene: TRBV30; CDR3 protein: CAWSETGATEAFF
V gene: TRBV5-4; CDR3 protein: CASSSGTVNSPLHF
V gene: TRBV6-1; CDR3 protein: CASSDRGYIQYF
V gene: TRBV19; CDR3 protein: CASSIPGQGGQPQHF